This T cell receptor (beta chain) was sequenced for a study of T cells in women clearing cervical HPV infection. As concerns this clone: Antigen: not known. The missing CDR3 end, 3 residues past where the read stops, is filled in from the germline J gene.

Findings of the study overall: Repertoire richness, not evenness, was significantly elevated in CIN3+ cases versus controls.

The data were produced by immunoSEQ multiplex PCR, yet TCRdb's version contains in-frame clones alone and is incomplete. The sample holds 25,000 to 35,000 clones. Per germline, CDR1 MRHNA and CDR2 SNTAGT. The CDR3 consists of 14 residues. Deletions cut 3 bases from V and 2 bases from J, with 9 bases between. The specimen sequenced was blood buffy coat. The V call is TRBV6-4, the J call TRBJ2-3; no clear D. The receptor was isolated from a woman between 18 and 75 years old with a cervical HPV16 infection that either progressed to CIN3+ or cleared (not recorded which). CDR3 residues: CASSERGPTDTQYF. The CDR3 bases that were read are TGTGCCAGCAGTGAACGTGGGCCCACAGATACG.